Here is one T cell receptor beta chain with its context. The source of the sample is a study of cytomegalovirus exposure and HLA in healthy donors. Deletions cut 5 bases from V and 4 bases from J, with 16 bases between. This CDR3 spans 15 amino acids. Germline V gene lookup returns CDR1 SGHTA and CDR2 FQGNSA. PCR was performed using 60 Vbeta and 13 Jbeta primers. In the authors' workflow: Unique TCR beta chains totaled roughly 80 million in a later count, with around 11 million of them shared. TCRdb keeps only in-frame clones here, not all; method: immunoSEQ multiplex PCR. The V and J calls and clone size were taken over from that table, and D and trimming were inferred from the DNA. The table lists some 200,000 clones, with 0.75% to 0.85% in the top ten. At the time of sampling, donors were nominally healthy, though unrecorded immune exposures were likely.

Input material: PBMCs. This sequence originates from a young woman in good health and CMV-seropositive. The chain employs TRBV7-2 and TRBJ2-3; possibly TRBD1 for D (6 bases). The CDR3 loop reads CASSPLGQSADTQYF. Here the CDR3 DNA reads TGTGCCAGCAGCCCCTTGGGACAAAGTGCAGATACGCAGTATTTT.